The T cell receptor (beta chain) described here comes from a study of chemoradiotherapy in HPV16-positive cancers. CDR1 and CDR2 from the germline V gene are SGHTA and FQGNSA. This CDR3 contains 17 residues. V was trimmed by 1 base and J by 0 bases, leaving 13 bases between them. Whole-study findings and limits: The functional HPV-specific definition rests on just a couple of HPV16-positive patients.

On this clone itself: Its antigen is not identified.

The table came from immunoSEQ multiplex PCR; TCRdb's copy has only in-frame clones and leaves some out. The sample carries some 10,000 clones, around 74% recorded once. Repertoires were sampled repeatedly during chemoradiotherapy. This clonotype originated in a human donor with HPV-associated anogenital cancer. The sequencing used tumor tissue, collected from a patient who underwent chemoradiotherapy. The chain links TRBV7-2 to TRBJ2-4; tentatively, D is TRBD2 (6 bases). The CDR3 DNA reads TGTGCCAGCAGCTTAGGGGCCCGGGGACTAGCCAAAAACATTCAGTACTTC. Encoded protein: CASSLGARGLAKNIQYF.